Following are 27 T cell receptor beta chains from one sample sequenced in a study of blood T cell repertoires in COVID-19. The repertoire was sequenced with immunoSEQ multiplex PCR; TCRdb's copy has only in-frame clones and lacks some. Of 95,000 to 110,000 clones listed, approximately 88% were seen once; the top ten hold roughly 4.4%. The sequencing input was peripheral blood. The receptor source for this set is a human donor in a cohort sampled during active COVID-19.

CDR3 protein: CASSPPAGAGANVLTF. The CDR3 DNA follows: TGTGCCAGTAGTCCCCCCGCGGGAGCAGGGGCCAACGTCCTGACTTTC. The chain carries TRBV19 and TRBJ2-6, with 7 bases lining up with TRBD2. This CDR3 is 16 amino acids long. The V gene's germline CDR1 is LNHDA and CDR2 SQIVND (reference sequence). J gave up 4 bases and V 5 bases, and 8 bases lay outside the gene matches.

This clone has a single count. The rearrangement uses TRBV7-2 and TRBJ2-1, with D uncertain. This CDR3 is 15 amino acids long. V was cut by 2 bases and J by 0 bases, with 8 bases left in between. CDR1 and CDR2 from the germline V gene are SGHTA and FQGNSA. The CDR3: CASSLKPPSYNEQFF. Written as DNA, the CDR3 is TGTGCCAGCAGCTTAAAGCCCCCCTCCTACAATGAGCAGTTCTTC.

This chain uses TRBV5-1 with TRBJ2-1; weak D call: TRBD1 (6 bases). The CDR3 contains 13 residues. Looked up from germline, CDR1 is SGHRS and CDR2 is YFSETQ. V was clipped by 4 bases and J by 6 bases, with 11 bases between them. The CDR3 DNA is TGCGCCAGCAGCCCCGGACAGAGCAATGAGCAGTTCTTC. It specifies CASSPGQSNEQFF.

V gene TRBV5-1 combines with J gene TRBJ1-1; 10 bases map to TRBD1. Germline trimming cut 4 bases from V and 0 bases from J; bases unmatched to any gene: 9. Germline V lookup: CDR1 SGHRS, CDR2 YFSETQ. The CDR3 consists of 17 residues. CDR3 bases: TGCGCCAGCAGCGCCACCGGGACAGGGGTGGTGAACACTGAAGCTTTCTTT. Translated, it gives CASSATGTGVVNTEAFF.

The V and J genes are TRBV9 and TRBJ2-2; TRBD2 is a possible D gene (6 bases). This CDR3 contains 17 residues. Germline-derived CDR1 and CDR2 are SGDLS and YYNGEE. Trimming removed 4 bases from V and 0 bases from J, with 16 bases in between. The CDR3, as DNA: TGTGCCAGCAGCCCTTTGAGTAGCGGAGCGAACACCGGGGAGCTGTTTTTT. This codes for CASSPLSSGANTGELFF.

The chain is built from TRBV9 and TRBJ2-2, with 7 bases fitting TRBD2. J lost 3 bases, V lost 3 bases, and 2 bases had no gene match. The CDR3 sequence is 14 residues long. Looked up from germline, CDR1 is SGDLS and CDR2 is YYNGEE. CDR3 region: CASSALADTGELFF. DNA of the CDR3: TGTGCCAGCAGCGCCCTAGCGGACACCGGGGAGCTGTTTTTT.

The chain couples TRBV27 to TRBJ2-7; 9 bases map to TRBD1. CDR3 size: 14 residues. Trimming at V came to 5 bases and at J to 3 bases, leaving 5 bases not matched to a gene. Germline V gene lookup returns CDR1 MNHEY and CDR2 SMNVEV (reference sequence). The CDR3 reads CASSRGTGYYEQYF. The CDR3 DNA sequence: TGTGCCAGCAGTCGCGGGACAGGGTACTACGAGCAGTACTTC.

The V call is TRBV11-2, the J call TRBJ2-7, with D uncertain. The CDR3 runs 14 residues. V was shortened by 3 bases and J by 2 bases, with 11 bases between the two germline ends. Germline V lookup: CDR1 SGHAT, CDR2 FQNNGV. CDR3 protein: CASSFGDGPYEQYF. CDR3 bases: TGTGCCAGCAGCTTTGGAGACGGCCCCTACGAGCAGTACTTC.

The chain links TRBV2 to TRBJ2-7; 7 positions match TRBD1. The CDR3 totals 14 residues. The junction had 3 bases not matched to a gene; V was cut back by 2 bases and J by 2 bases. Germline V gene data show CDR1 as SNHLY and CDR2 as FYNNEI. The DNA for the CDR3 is TGTGCCAGCAGTGAACGACAGGGAACCTACGAGCAGTACTTC. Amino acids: CASSERQGTYEQYF.

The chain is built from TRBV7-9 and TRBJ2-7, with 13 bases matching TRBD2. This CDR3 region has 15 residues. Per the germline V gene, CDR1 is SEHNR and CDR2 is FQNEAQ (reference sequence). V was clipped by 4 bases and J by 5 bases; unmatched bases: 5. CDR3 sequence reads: CASSSGLAGEDEQYF. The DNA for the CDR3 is TGTGCCAGCAGCTCCGGACTAGCGGGAGAGGACGAGCAGTACTTC.

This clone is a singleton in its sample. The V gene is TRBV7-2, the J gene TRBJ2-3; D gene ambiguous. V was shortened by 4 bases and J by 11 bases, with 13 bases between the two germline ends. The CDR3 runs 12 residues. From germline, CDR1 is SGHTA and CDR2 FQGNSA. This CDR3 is CASSSLPGGQYF. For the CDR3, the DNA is TGTGCCAGCAGCTCCCTACCGGGTGGGCAGTATTTT.

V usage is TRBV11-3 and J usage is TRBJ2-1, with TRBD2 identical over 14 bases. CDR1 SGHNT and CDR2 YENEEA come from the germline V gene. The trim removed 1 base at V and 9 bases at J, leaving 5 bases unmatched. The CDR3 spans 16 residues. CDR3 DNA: TGTGCCAGCAGCTTAGCTCAGACTAGCGGGAGGGTTGAGCAGTTCTTC. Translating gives CASSLAQTSGRVEQFF.

The CDR3: CAISESSGTGLNTEAFF. The CDR3 nucleotides read TGTGCCATCAGTGAGTCCTCCGGGACAGGACTGAACACTGAAGCTTTCTTT. The gene calls are TRBV10-3 and TRBJ1-1; TRBD1 matches 8 bases. CDR1 and CDR2 from the germline V gene are ENHRY and SYGVKD. V gave up 0 bases and J gave up 0 bases; unmatched junction bases: 6. The CDR3 has 17 amino acids.

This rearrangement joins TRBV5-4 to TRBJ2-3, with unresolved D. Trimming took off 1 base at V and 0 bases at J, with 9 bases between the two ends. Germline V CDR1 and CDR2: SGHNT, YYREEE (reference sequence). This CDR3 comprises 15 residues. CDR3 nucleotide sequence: TGTGCCAGCAGCTTGTTTGCTATTAGCACAGATACGCAGTATTTT. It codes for CASSLFAISTDTQYF. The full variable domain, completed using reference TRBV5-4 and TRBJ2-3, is ETGVTQSPTHLIKTRGQQVTLRCSSQSGHNTVSWYQQALGQGPQFIFQYYREEENGRGNFPPRFSGLQFPNYSSELNVNALELDDSALYLCASSLFAISTDTQYFGPGTRLTVL.

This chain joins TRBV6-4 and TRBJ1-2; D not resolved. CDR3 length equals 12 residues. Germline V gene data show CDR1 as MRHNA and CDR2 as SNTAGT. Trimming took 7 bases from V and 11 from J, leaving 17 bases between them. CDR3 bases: TGTGCCAGCAAAGCCCGGACGGGAATTTACACCTTC. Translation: CASKARTGIYTF.

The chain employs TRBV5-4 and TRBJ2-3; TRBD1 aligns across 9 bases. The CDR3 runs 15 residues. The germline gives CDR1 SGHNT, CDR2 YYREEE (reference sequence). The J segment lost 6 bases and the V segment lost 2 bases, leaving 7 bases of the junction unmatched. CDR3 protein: CASSLQGAEGDTQYF. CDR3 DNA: TGTGCCAGCAGCTTACAGGGGGCTGAAGGGGATACGCAGTATTTT.

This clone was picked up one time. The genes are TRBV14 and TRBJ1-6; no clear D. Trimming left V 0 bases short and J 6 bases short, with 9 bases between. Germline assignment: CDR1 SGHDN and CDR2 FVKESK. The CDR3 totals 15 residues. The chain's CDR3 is CASSQEPTGNSPLHF. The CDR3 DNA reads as TGTGCCAGCAGCCAAGAGCCCACGGGTAATTCACCCCTCCACTTT.

The CDR3 DNA sequence: TGTGCCACCAGCAGAGGGACTCCTGAAAGCTCCTACGAGCAGTACGTC. Protein product: CATSRGTPESSYEQYV. V is TRBV15 and J is TRBJ2-7; the D gene is possibly TRBD2 (5 bases). The CDR3 runs to 16 residues. Trimming shortened V by 1 base and J by 0 bases, and 13 bases separated the two germline ends. CDR1 LNHNV and CDR2 YYDKDF come from the germline V gene (reference sequence).

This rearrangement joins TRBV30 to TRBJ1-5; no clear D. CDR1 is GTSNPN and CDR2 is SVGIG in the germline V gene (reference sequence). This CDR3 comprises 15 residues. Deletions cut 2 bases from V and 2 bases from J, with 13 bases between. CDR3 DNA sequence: TGTGCCTGGAGTCTTCAAGCCGGGGGCAATCAGCCCCAGCATTTT. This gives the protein CAWSLQAGGNQPQHF. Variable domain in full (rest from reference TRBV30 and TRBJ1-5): SQTIHQWPATLVQPVGSPLSLECTVEGTSNPNLYWYRQAAGRGLQLLFYSVGIGQISSEVPQNLSASRPQDRQFILSSKKLLLSDSGFYLCAWSLQAGGNQPQHFGDGTRLSIL.

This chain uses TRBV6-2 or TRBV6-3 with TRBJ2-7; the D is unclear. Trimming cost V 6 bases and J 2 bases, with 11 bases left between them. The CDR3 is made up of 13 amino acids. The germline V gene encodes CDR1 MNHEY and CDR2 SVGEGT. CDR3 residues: CASSSLYAYEQYF. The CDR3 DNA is TGTGCCAGCAGCTCTCTATACGCCTACGAGCAGTACTTC.

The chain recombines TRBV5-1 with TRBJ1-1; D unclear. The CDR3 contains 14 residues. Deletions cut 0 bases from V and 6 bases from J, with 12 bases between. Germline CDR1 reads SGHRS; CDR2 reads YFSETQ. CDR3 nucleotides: TGCGCCAGCAGCTTGGTCGGACTCTCTCCTGAAGCTTTCTTT. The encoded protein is CASSLVGLSPEAFF.

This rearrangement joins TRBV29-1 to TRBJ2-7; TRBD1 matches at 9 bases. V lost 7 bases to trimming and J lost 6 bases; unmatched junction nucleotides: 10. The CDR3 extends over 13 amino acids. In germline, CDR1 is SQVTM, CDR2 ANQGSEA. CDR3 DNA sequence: TGCAGCGGCACTACCTTGACAGGGGGCGAGCAGTACTTC. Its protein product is CSGTTLTGGEQYF.

The CDR3 sequence is CASSPMAGGFYNEQFF. The CDR3 nucleotides are TGTGCCAGCTCACCAATGGCGGGAGGGTTTTACAATGAGCAGTTCTTC. The chain links TRBV18 to TRBJ2-1; 9 bases fit TRBD2. CDR1 is KGHSH and CDR2 is LQKENI in the germline V gene. J gave up 4 bases and V 2 bases, and 6 bases lay outside the gene matches. CDR3 length: 16 amino acids.

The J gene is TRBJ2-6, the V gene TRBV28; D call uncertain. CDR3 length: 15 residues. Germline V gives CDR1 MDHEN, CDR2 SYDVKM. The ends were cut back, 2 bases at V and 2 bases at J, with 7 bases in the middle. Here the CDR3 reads CASSLAAAGANVLTF. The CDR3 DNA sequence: TGTGCCAGCAGTTTAGCGGCGGCTGGGGCCAACGTCCTGACTTTC.

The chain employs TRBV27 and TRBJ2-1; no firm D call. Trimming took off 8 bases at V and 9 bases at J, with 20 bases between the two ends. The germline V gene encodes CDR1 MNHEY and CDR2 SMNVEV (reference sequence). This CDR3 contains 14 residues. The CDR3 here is CASQPNSPPTEQFF. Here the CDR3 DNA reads TGTGCCAGCCAACCAAATAGCCCGCCGACTGAGCAGTTCTTC.

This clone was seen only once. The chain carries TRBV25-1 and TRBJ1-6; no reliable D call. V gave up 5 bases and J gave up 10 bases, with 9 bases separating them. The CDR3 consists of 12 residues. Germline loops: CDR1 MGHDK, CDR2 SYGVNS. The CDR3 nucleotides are TGTGCCAGCAGTTTTTTCGGGTCACCCCTCCACTTT. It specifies CASSFFGSPLHF.

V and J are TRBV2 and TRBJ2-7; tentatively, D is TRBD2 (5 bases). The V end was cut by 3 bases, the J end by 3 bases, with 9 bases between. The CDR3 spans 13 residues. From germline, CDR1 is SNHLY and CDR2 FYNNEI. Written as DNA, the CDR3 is TGTGCCAGCAGTGAGGGCGGGTACTACGAGCAGTACGTC. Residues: CASSEGGYYEQYV.